The T cell receptor beta chain under discussion was sequenced for a study of OX40 agonist ivuxolimab in advanced cancers. As for the study in general: Ivuxolimab, an agonist antibody against OX40 (CD134), was given to patients.

Points from the study as a whole: Also showing low normalized T-cell clonal expansion were some of the nonresponders. Which antigen the expanded peripheral T cells recognized is unknown. Doses of 0.1 to 3.0 mg/kg were accompanied by clonal expansion of CD4+ and CD8+ blood T cells by week 6.

Libraries were prepared by immunoSEQ multiplex PCR; TCRdb keeps only in-frame clonotypes and omits some of them. The repertoire holds around 80,000 clones, with roughly nine tenths as singletons. A word on this clone: Its specificity is unknown.

The V gene's germline CDR1 is MNHNS and CDR2 SASEGT. V lost 3 bases, J lost 2 bases, and 7 bases stayed unmatched. This CDR3 region has 16 residues. The chain recombines TRBV6-1 with TRBJ1-5, with TRBD1 matching 7 bases. The source material was CD4+ or CD8+ T cells sorted from blood, sampled in a trial of the OX40 agonist ivuxolimab. The TCR sequence derives from an adult with an advanced solid tumor such as melanoma, head and neck, liver or kidney cancer. The chain's CDR3 is CASSENRGTGNQPQHF. CDR3 sequence (DNA): TGTGCCAGCAGTGAGAACAGGGGAACGGGCAATCAGCCCCAGCATTTT.